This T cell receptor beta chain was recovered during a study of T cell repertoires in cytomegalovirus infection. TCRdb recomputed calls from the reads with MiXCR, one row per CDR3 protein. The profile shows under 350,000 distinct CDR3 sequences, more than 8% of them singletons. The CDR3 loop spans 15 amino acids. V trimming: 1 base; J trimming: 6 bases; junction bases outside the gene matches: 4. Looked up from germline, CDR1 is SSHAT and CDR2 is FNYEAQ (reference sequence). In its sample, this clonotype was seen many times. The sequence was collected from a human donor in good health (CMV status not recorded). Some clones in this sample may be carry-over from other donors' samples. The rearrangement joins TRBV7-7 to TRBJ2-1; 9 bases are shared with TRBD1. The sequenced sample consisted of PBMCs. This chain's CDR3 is CASSLGGTGTNEQFF. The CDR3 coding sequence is TGTGCCAGCAGCTTAGGTGGGACAGGGACCAATGAGCAGTTCTTC.